A single sample is the source of the 18 T cell receptor beta chains below, sequenced in a study of T cell repertoires in cytomegalovirus infection. Using its own MiXCR run on the reads, TCRdb lists one record per CDR3 protein. In the table there are 630,000 or so distinct CDR3 sequences, approximately 25% of which are singletons. The specimen sequenced was CD8+ T cells from PBMCs. The receptors were gathered from a human donor in good health (CMV status not recorded). Some clones in this sample may be carry-over from other donors' samples.

J is TRBJ1-1 and V is TRBV20-1; D is uncertain. Trimming shortened V by 3 bases and J by 6 bases, and 11 bases separated the two germline ends. Germline V CDR1 and CDR2: DFQATT, SNEGSKA (reference sequence). The CDR3 runs 12 residues. The CDR3 region is CSARVGDAEAFF. Written as DNA, the CDR3 is TGCAGTGCTAGGGTGGGAGACGCTGAAGCTTTCTTT.

This clonotype has ten or more counts. This rearrangement joins TRBV28 to TRBJ1-1; no firm D call. Germline values: CDR1 MDHEN, CDR2 SYDVKM. The CDR3 sequence is 11 residues long. Trimming shortened V by 6 bases and J by 11 bases, and 13 bases separated the two germline ends. CDR3: CASRESLWAFF. The CDR3 bases are TGTGCCAGCAGAGAGAGTCTCTGGGCTTTCTTT.

This clonotype was counted a few times. The chain employs TRBV4-1 and TRBJ2-5; D remains unclear. Germline-derived CDR1 and CDR2 are MGHRA and YSYEKL. The germline V and J ends were trimmed by 4 bases and 1 base, with 13 bases remaining between them. The CDR3 runs 15 residues. CDR3 protein: CASSRNLEFQETQYF. CDR3 bases: TGCGCCAGCAGCCGCAATCTCGAGTTCCAAGAGACCCAGTACTTC.

This chain joins TRBV7-2 and TRBJ2-7; tentative D call: TRBD2 (6 bases). V shed 1 base and J shed 7 bases, with 14 bases lying between them. The germline CDR1 and CDR2 sequences are SGHTA and FQGNSA. This CDR3 contains 14 residues. The CDR3 loop is CASSLVAWGVEQYV. The CDR3 DNA reads as TGTGCCAGCAGCTTAGTGGCGTGGGGGGTTGAGCAGTACGTC.

The chain has TRBV7-3 and TRBJ1-1, with a tentative D call TRBD1 (5 bases). The CDR3 covers 14 residues. Per the germline V gene, CDR1 is SGHTA and CDR2 is FQGTGA. The germline V and J ends were trimmed by 3 bases and 1 base, with 9 bases remaining between them. The CDR3 is CASSLGERNTEAFF. CDR3 coding DNA: TGTGCCAGCAGCTTGGGGGAAAGGAACACTGAAGCTTTCTTT. Complete variable domain (other parts from reference TRBV7-3 and TRBJ1-1): GAGVSQTPSNKVTEKGKYVELRCDPISGHTALYWYRQSLGQGPEFLIYFQGTGAADDSGLPNDRFFAVRPEGSVSTLKIQRTERGDSAVYLCASSLGERNTEAFFGQGTRLTVV.

This clonotype was found a few times. The chain is built from TRBV5-1 and TRBJ2-1; TRBD2 matches at 14 bases. This CDR3 spans 14 amino acids. The germline V gene has CDR1 SGHRS and CDR2 YFSETQ. Trimming took 4 bases from V and 13 from J; bases not matched to a gene: 7. DNA for the CDR3: TGCGCCAGCAGCCTGACTAGCGGGGGGGCTGGTCAGTTCTTC. Residues: CASSLTSGGAGQFF.

This clonotype showed up just a few times. The rearrangement joins TRBV12-3 or TRBV12-4 to TRBJ2-2; D remains ambiguous. Trimming shortened V by 3 bases and J by 4 bases, and 12 bases separated the two germline ends. The CDR3 loop spans 15 amino acids. CDR3 DNA: TGTGCCAGCAGTTTCCAAGAGAGGAGCACCGGGGAGCTGTTTTTT. It is translated as CASSFQERSTGELFF.

This clonotype was observed a few times. This chain links TRBV14 with TRBJ2-5; 7 bases fit TRBD1. The CDR3 spans 14 residues. CDR1 is SGHDN, CDR2 FVKESK, per germline. V lost 2 bases, J lost 7 bases, and 7 bases stayed unmatched. In DNA form, the CDR3 reads TGTGCCAGCAGCCAACTGACAGGGTTCGTGACCCAGTACTTC. It encodes CASSQLTGFVTQYF.

This clonotype was detected many times. The CDR3 region is CASSLWAETNEQYV. In nucleotides, the CDR3 is TGTGCCAGCAGTTTATGGGCCGAGACCAACGAGCAGTACGTC. V and J are TRBV28 and TRBJ2-7; D is ambiguous. CDR1 is MDHEN, CDR2 SYDVKM, per germline. V was clipped by 0 bases and J by 5 bases, with 11 bases between them. This CDR3 has 14 residues.

This clonotype was counted many times. The chain has TRBV7-9 and TRBJ2-5, with D hard to call. V lost 1 base, J lost 4 bases, and 13 bases lay in between. Looked up from germline, CDR1 is SEHNR and CDR2 is FQNEAQ (reference sequence). The CDR3 contains 15 residues. The CDR3 loop reads CASSLELRKRETQYF. The CDR3 nucleotides read TGTGCCAGCAGCTTAGAATTGCGGAAAAGAGAGACCCAGTACTTC.

The chain employs TRBV5-1 and TRBJ2-1; 12 bases are shared with TRBD1. V shed 3 bases and J 8 bases; nucleotides not matched to a gene: 9. This CDR3 region has 16 residues. CDR1 and CDR2 (germline): SGHRS, YFSETQ. CDR3 in amino acids: CASSSPTGTGGHEQFF. The CDR3, as DNA: TGCGCCAGCAGCTCGCCAACCGGGACAGGGGGCCATGAGCAGTTCTTC.

The chain couples TRBV24-1 to TRBJ2-1; D possibly corresponds to TRBD1 (5 bases). Germline lookup yields CDR1 KGHDR and CDR2 SFDVKD. Trimming cost V 6 bases and J 4 bases, with 12 bases left between them. This CDR3 comprises 14 residues. DNA for the CDR3: TGTGCCACCAGTAGCAGGGATGGGTACAATGAGCAGTTCTTC. Translated: CATSSRDGYNEQFF.

The CDR3 bases are TGCAGTGCCTTTCGAGCGAATGAGCAGTTCTTC. This translates into CSAFRANEQFF. The V gene is TRBV20-1, the J gene TRBJ2-1, with D unresolved. V was trimmed by 6 bases and J by 7 bases, leaving 10 bases between them. Germline V CDR1 and CDR2: DFQATT, SNEGSKA (reference sequence). The CDR3 totals 11 residues.

J is TRBJ2-1 and V is TRBV20-1; D call uncertain. Between the trimmed V and J ends, which lost 6 bases and 4 bases, there was a span of 16 bases. Germline CDR1 reads DFQATT; CDR2 reads SNEGSKA (reference sequence). This CDR3 region has 14 residues. CDR3 residues: CSAQRRRAYNEQFF. CDR3 DNA: TGCAGTGCCCAACGAAGGCGAGCATACAATGAGCAGTTCTTC.

This sequence joins TRBV27 and TRBJ2-7; D is uncertain. The V end was cut by 5 bases, the J end by 5 bases, with 22 bases between. There are 16 residues in the CDR3. Per germline, CDR1 MNHEY and CDR2 SMNVEV (reference sequence). The CDR3 bases are TGTGCCAGCAGTCCCTTTTCGTTTCCGTCCCGGGACGAGCAGTACGTC. Translated: CASSPFSFPSRDEQYV.

The chain links TRBV20-1 to TRBJ2-2; 9 nucleotides align to TRBD1. Unmatched junction bases numbered 8, after V lost 6 bases and J lost 0 bases. This CDR3 has 16 amino acids. In germline, CDR1 is DFQATT, CDR2 SNEGSKA (reference sequence). The CDR3 protein is CSAEDRTGANTGELFF. The CDR3 nucleotides are TGCAGTGCCGAAGACCGGACAGGGGCGAACACCGGGGAGCTGTTTTTT.

In DNA form, the CDR3 reads TGCAGTGCTAGAGATCGGACAGCTGAAGCTTTCTTT. It translates to CSARDRTAEAFF. The chain links TRBV20-1 to TRBJ1-1, with a tentative D call TRBD1 (6 bases). The CDR3 is 12 residues long. V was pared by 0 bases and J by 6 bases, with 8 bases between. CDR1 is DFQATT, CDR2 SNEGSKA, per germline (reference sequence).

About this clonotype itself: Being one base from a much bigger clone, this may be a read error. The chain links TRBV7-2 to TRBJ1-2; a possible D gene is TRBD1 (6 bases). Trimming removed 1 base from V and 3 bases from J, with 9 bases in between. CDR3 size: 14 residues. Germline CDR1 is SGHTA and CDR2 is FQGNSA. The DNA for the CDR3 is TGTGCCAGCAGCTTAGGGGGACACGACTATGGCTACACCTTC. This codes for CASSLGGHDYGYTF.